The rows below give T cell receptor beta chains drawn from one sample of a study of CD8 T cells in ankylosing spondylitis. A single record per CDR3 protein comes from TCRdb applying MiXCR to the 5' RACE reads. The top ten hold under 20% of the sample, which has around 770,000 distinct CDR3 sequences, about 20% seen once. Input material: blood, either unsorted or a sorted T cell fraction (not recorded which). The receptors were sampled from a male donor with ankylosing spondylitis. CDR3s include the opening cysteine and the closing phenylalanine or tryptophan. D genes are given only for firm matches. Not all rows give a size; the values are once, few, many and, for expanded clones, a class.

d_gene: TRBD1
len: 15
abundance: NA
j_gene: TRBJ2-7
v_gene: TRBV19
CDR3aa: CASSPNRDSTYEQYF
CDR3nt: TGTGCCAGTAGCCCAAACAGGGACAGCACCTACGAGCAGTACTTC

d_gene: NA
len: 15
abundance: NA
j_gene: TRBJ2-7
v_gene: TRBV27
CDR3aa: CASSLSGDISYEQYF
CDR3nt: TGTGCCAGCAGTTTATCGGGGGATATCTCCTACGAGCAGTACTTC

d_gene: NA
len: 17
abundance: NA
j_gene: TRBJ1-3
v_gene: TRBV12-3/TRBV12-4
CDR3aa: CASSFRGVLSSGNTIYF
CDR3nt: TGTGCCAGCAGTTTTCGGGGGGTCTTAAGCTCTGGAAACACCATATATTTT

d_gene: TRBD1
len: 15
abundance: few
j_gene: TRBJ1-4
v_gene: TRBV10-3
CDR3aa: CAISDSQGAGEKLFF
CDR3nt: TGTGCCATCAGTGACTCACAGGGGGCTGGAGAAAAACTGTTTTTT

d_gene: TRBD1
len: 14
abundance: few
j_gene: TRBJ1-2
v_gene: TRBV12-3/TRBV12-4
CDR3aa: CASRDLDRLSGYTF
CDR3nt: TGTGCCAGCAGGGATCTGGACAGGCTGAGTGGCTACACCTTC

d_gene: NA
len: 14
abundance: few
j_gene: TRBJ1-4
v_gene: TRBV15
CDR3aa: CASRVDSDNEKLFF
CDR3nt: TGTGCCTCCCGTGTCGATTCGGATAATGAAAAACTGTTTTTT

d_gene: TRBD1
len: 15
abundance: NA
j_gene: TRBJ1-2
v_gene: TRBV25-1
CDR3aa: CASSDETGVNYGYTF
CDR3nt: TGTGCCAGCAGTGACGAGACAGGGGTCAACTATGGCTACACCTTC

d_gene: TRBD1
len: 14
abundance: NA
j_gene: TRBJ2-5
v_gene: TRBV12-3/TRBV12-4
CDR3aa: CASSRRDRQETQYF
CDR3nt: TGTGCCAGCAGTCGACGGGACAGGCAAGAGACCCAGTACTTC

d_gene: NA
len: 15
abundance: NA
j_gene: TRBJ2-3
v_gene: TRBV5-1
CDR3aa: CASSPDGGAGGTQYF
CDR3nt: TGCGCCAGCAGCCCCGACGGGGGCGCAGGAGGTACGCAGTATTTT

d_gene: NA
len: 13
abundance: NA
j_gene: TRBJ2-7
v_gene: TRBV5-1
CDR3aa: CASSGRTALEQYF
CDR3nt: TGCGCCAGCAGCGGGAGGACAGCCCTCGAGCAGTACTTC

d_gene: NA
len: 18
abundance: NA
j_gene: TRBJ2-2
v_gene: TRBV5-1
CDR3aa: CASSLARPSRGNTGELFF
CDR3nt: TGCGCCAGCAGCTTGGCCCGGCCGTCCAGGGGGAACACCGGGGAGCTGTTTTTT

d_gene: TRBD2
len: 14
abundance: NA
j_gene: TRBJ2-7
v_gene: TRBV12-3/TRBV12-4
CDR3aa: CASSSSGRAAEQYF
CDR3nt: TGTGCCAGCAGTTCTAGCGGGAGAGCGGCCGAGCAGTACTTC

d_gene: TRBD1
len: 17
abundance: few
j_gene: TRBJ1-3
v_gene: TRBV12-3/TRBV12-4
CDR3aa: CASRPRRDRGGGNTIYF
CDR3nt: TGTGCCAGCAGACCCCGCCGGGACAGGGGCGGCGGAAACACCATATATTTT

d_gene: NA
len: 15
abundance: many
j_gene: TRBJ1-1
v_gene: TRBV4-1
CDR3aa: CASSQETAMNTEAFF
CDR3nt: TGCGCCAGCAGCCAAGAGACGGCTATGAACACTGAAGCTTTCTTT

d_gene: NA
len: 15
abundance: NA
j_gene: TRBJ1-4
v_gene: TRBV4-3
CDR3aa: CASSRQKATNEKLFF
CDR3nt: TGCGCCAGCAGCCGACAGAAGGCAACTAATGAAAAACTGTTTTTT

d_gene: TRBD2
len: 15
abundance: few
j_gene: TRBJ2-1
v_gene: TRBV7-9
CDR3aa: CASSLGAGAENEQFF
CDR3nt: TGTGCCAGCAGCTTAGGAGCGGGAGCGGAAAATGAGCAGTTCTTC

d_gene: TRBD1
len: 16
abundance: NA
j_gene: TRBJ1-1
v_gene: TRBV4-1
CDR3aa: CASSHRQGEVGTEAFF
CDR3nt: TGCGCCAGCAGCCACCGACAGGGGGAAGTCGGCACTGAAGCTTTCTTT

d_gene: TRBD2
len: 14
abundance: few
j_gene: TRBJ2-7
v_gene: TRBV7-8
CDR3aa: CASSLGGSAHEQYF
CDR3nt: TGTGCCAGCAGCTTGGGGGGGAGTGCCCACGAGCAGTACTTC

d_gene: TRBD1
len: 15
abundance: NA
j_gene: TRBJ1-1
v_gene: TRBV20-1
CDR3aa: CSAKGQWDLNTEAFF
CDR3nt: TGCAGTGCCAAGGGACAGTGGGATTTGAACACTGAAGCTTTCTTT

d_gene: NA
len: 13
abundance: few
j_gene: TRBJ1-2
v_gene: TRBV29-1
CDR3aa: CSVEEWRIYGYTF
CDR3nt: TGCAGCGTTGAAGAATGGCGTATCTATGGCTACACCTTC

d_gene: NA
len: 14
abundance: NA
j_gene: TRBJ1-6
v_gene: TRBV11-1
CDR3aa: CASSQTDRNSPLHF
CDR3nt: TGTGCCAGCAGCCAGACAGACCGTAATTCACCCCTCCACTTT

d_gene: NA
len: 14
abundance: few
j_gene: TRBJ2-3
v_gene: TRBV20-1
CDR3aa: CSASLDTNTDTQYF
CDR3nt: TGCAGTGCTAGCCTGGACACTAACACAGATACGCAGTATTTT

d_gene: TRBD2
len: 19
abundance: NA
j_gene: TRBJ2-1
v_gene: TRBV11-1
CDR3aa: CASSSPRTREAGGTNEQFF
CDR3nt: TGTGCCAGCAGCTCCCCTAGAACCCGAGAAGCGGGAGGAACGAATGAGCAGTTCTTC

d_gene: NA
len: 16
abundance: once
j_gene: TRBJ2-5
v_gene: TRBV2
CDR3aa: CASSSQGPKTVETQYF
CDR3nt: TGTGCCAGCAGTTCCCAAGGACCGAAAACGGTTGAGACCCAGTACTTC

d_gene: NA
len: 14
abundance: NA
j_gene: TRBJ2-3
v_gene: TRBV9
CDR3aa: CASGGTDRTDTQYF
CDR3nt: TGTGCCAGCGGAGGGACAGATCGCACAGATACGCAGTATTTT

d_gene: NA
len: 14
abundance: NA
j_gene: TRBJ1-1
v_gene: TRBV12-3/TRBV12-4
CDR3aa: CASSLVGAVTEAFF
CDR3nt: TGTGCCAGCAGTTTAGTGGGGGCGGTCACTGAAGCTTTCTTT

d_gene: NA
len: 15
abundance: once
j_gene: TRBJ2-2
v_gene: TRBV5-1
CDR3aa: CASTPGLSQAGELFF
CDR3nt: TGCGCCAGCACCCCGGGACTCTCTCAGGCCGGGGAGCTGTTTTTT

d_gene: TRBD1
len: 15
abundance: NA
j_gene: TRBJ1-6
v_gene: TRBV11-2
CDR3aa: CASSNRTGPNSPLHF
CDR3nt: TGTGCCAGCAGCAACCGGACAGGGCCGAATTCACCCCTCCACTTT

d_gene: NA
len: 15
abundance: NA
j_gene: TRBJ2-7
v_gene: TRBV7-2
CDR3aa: CASSPTNETPYEQYF
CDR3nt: TGTGCCAGCAGCCCCACCAACGAGACTCCCTACGAGCAGTACTTC

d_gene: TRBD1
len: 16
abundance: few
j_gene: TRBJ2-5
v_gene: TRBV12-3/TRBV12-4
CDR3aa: CASSLTGGEYQETQYF
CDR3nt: TGTGCCAGCAGCCTGACAGGGGGGGAGTACCAAGAGACCCAGTACTTC

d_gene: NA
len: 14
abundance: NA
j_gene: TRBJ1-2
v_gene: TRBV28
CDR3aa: CASSLGVHNYGYTF
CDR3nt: TGTGCCAGCAGTCTTGGGGTGCATAACTATGGCTACACCTTC

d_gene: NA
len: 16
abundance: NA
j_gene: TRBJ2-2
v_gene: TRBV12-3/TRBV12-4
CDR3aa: CASSPYGEANTGELFF
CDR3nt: TGTGCCAGCAGCCCCTATGGGGAGGCAAACACCGGGGAGCTGTTTTTT

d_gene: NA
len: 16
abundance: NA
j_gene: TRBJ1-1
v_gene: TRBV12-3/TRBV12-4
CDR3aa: CASSLPGALEDTEAFF
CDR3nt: TGTGCCAGCAGTCTCCCCGGGGCCCTTGAGGACACTGAAGCTTTCTTT

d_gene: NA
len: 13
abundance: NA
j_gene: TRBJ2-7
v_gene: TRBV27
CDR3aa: CATSGVPRNEQYF
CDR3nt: TGTGCCACCTCAGGGGTCCCGAGAAACGAGCAGTACTTC

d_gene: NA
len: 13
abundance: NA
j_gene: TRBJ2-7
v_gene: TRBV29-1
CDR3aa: CSIRTPGSYEQYF
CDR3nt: TGCAGCATACGGACCCCCGGCTCCTACGAGCAGTACTTC

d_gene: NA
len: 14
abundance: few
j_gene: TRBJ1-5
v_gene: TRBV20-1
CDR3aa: CSAATGFSNQPQHF
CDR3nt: TGCAGTGCCGCTACAGGGTTTAGCAATCAGCCCCAGCATTTT

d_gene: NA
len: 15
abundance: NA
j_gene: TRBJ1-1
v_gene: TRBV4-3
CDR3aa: CASSPRLGMNTEAFF
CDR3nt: TGCGCCAGCAGCCCCCGACTGGGGATGAACACTGAAGCTTTCTTT

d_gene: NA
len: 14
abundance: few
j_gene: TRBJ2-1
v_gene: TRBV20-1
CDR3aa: CSARGGWERNEQFF
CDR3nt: TGCAGTGCTAGAGGGGGGTGGGAGCGGAATGAGCAGTTCTTC

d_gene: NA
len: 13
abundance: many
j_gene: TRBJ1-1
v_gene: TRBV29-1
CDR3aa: CSVEVWTSSEAFF
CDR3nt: TGCAGCGTTGAAGTCTGGACGTCGTCCGAAGCTTTCTTT

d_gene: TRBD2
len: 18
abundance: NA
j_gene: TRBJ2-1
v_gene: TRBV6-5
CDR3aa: CASSYRDLAGGDYNEQFF
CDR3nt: TGTGCCAGCAGTTACCGCGACCTAGCGGGGGGGGACTACAATGAGCAGTTCTTC